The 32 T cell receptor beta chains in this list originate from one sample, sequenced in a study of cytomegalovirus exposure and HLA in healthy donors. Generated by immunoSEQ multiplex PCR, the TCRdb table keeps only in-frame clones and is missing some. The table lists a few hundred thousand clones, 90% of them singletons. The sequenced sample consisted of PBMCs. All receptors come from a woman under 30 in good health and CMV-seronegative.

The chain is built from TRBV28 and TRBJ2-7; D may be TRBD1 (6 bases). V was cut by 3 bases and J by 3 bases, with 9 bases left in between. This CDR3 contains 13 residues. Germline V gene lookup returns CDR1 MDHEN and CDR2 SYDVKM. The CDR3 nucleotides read TGTGCCAGCAGTTTGGGACACGACTACGAGCAGTACTTC. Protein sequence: CASSLGHDYEQYF.

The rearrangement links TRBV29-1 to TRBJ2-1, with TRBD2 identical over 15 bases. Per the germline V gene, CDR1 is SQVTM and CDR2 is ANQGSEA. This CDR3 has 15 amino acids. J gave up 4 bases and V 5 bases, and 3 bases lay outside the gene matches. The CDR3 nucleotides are TGCAGCGTTCCCGGGACTAGCGGGGGGTACAATGAGCAGTTCTTC. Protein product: CSVPGTSGGYNEQFF.

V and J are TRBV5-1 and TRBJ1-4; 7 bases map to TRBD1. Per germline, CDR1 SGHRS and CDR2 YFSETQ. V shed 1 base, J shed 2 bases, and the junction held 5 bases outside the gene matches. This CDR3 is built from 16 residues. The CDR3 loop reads CASSLRPGQTNEKLFF. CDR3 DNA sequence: TGCGCCAGCAGCTTGAGACCGGGACAGACTAATGAAAAACTGTTTTTT.

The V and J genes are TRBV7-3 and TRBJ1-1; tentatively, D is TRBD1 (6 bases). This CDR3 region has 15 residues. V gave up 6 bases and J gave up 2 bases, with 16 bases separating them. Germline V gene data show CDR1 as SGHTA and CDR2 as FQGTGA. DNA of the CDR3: TGTGCCAGCAGTCCAACCGGGACACCAAACACTGAAGCTTTCTTT. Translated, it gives CASSPTGTPNTEAFF. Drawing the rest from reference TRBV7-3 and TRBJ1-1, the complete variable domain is GAGVSQTPSNKVTEKGKYVELRCDPISGHTALYWYRQSLGQGPEFLIYFQGTGAADDSGLPNDRFFAVRPEGSVSTLKIQRTERGDSAVYLCASSPTGTPNTEAFFGQGTRLTVV.

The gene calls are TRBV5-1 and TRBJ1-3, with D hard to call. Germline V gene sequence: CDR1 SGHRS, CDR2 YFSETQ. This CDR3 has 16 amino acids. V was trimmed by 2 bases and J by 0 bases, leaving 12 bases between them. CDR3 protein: CASSLTITSSGNTIYF. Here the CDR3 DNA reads TGCGCCAGCAGCTTAACCATTACAAGCTCTGGAAACACCATATATTTT. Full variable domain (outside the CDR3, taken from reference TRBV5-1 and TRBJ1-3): KAGVTQTPRYLIKTRGQQVTLSCSPISGHRSVSWYQQTPGQGLQFLFEYFSETQRNKGNFPGRFSGRQFSNSRSEMNVSTLELGDSALYLCASSLTITSSGNTIYFGEGSWLTVV.

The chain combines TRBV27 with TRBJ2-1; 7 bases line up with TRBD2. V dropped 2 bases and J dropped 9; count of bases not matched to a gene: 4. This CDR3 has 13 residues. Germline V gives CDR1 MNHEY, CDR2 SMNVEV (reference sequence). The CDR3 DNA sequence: TGTGCCAGCAGTTTAAAGGGAGGGGCTGAGCAGTTCTTC. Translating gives CASSLKGGAEQFF.

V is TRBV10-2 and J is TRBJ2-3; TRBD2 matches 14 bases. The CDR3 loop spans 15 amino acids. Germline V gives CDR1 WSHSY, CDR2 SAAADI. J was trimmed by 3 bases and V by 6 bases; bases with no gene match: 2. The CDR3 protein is CASRGLAGETDTQYF. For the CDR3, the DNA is TGCGCCAGCAGGGGACTAGCGGGGGAGACAGATACGCAGTATTTT.

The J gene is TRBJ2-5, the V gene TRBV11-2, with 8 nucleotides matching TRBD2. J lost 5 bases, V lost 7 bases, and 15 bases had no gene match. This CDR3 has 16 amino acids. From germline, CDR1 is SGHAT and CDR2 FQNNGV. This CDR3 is CASTRLSGGLWETQYF. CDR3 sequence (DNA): TGTGCCAGCACCAGACTAAGCGGGGGACTCTGGGAGACCCAGTACTTC. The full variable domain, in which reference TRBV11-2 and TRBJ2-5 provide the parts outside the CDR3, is EAGVAQSPRYKIIEKRQSVAFWCNPISGHATLYWYQQILGQGPKLLIQFQNNGVVDDSQLPKDRFSAERLKGVDSTLKIQPAKLEDSAVYLCASTRLSGGLWETQYFGPGTRLLVL.

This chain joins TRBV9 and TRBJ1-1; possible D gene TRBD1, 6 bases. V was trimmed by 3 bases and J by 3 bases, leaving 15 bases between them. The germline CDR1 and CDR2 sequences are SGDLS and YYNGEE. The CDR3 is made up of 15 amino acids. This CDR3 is CASSGRGGMDTEAFF. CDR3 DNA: TGTGCCAGCAGCGGCAGGGGAGGGATGGACACTGAAGCTTTCTTT.

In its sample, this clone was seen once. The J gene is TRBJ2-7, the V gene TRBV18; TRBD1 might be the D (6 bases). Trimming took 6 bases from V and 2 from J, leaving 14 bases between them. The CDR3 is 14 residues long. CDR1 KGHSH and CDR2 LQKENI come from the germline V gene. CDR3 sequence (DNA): TGTGCCAGCTCCCTGAATAACAGGGCCTACGAGCAGTACTTC. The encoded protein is CASSLNNRAYEQYF. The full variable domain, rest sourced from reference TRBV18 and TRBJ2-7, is NAGVMQNPRHLVRRRGQEARLRCSPMKGHSHVYWYRQLPEEGLKFMVYLQKENIIDESGMPKERFSAEFPKEGPSILRIQQVVRGDSAAYFCASSLNNRAYEQYFGPGTRLTVT.

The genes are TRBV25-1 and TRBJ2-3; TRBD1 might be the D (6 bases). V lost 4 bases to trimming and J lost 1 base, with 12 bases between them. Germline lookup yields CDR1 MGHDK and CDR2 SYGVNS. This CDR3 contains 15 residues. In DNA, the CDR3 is TGTGCCAGCAGTGGAGGAAGGACAGGCACAGATACGCAGTATTTT. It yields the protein CASSGGRTGTDTQYF.

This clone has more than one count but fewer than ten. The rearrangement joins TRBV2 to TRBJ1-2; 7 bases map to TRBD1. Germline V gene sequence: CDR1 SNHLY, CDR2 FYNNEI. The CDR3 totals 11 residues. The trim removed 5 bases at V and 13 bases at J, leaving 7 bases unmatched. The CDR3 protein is CASSTDRVGTF. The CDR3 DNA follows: TGTGCCAGCAGTACCGACAGGGTAGGCACCTTC.

CDR3 sequence reads: CASSEDRKTGELFF. The CDR3 DNA sequence: TGCGCCAGCAGTGAAGACAGGAAGACCGGGGAGCTGTTTTTT. V usage is TRBV10-1 and J usage is TRBJ2-2, with D possibly TRBD1 on 6 matching bases. Germline CDR1 WNHNN, CDR2 SYGVQD (reference sequence). V shed 3 bases and J shed 5 bases, with 10 bases lying between them. There are 14 residues in the CDR3.

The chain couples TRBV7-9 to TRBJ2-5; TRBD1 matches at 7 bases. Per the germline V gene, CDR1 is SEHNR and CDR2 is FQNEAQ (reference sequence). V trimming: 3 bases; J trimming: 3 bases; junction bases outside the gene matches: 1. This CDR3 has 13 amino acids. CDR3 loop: CASSFGTEETQYF. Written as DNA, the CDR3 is TGTGCCAGCAGCTTCGGGACAGAAGAGACCCAGTACTTC. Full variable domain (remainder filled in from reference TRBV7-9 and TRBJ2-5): DTGVSQNPRHKITKRGQNVTFRCDPISEHNRLYWYRQTLGQGPEFLTYFQNEAQLEKSRLLSDRFSAERPKGSFSTLEIQRTEQGDSAMYLCASSFGTEETQYFGPGTRLLVL.

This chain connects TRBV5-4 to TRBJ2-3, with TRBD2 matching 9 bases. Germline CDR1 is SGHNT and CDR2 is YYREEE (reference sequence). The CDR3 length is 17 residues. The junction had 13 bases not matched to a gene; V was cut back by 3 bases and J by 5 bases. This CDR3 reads CASSSPLAGRPGDTQYF. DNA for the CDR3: TGTGCCAGCAGCTCACCGCTAGCGGGGAGGCCCGGAGATACGCAGTATTTT. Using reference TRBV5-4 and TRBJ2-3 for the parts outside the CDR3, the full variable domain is ETGVTQSPTHLIKTRGQQVTLRCSSQSGHNTVSWYQQALGQGPQFIFQYYREEENGRGNFPPRFSGLQFPNYSSELNVNALELDDSALYLCASSSPLAGRPGDTQYFGPGTRLTVL.

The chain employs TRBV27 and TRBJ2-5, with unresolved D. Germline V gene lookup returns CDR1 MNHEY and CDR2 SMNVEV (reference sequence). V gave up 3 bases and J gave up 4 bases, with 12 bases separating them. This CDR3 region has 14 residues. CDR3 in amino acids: CASSFGPRRETQYF. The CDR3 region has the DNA TGTGCCAGCAGTTTTGGTCCGAGGAGAGAGACCCAGTACTTC.

The CDR3, as DNA: TGTGCCAGCAGCTTAGCGGCTAGCGGGGGGCTCCAAGAGACCCAGTACTTC. Its protein product is CASSLAASGGLQETQYF. The V and J genes are TRBV7-2 and TRBJ2-5; 11 nucleotides line up with TRBD2. From germline, CDR1 is SGHTA and CDR2 FQGNSA. V gave up 0 bases and J gave up 1 base; unmatched junction bases: 4. This CDR3 has 17 amino acids.

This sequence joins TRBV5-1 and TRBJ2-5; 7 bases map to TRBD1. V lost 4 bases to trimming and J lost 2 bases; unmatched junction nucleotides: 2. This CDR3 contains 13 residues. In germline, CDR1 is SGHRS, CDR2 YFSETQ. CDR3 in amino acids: CASSPDRQETQYF. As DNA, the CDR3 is TGCGCCAGCAGCCCGGACAGGCAAGAGACCCAGTACTTC.

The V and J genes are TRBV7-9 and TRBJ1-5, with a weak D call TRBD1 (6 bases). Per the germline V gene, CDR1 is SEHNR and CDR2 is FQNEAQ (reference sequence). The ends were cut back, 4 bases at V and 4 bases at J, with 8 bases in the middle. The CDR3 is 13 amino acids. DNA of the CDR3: TGTGCCAGCAGCTACGACAGGAATCAGCCCCAGCATTTT. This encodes CASSYDRNQPQHF.

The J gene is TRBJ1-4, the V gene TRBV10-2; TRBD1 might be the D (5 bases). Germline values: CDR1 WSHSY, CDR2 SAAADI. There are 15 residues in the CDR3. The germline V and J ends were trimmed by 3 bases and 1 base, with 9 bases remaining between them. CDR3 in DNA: TGCGCCAGCAGTGACAGGGTGGGAACTAATGAAAAACTGTTTTTT. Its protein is CASSDRVGTNEKLFF.

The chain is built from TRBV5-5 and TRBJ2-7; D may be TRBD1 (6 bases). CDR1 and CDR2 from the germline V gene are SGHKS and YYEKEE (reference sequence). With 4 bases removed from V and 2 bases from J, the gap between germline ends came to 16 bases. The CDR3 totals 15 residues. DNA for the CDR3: TGTGCCAGCAGCCACACAACAGGGACGACCTACGAGCAGTACGTC. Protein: CASSHTTGTTYEQYV.

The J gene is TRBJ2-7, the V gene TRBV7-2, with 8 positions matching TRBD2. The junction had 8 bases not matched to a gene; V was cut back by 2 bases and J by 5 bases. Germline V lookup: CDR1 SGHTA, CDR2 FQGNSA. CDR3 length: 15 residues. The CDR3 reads CASSLYRGGGHEQYF. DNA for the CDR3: TGTGCCAGCAGCTTATATCGGGGGGGCGGGCACGAGCAGTACTTC. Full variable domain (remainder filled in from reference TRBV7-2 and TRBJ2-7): GAGVSQSPSNKVTEKGKDVELRCDPISGHTALYWYRQSLGQGLEFLIYFQGNSAPDKSGLPSDRFSAERTGGSVSTLTIQRTQQEDSAVYLCASSLYRGGGHEQYFGPGTRLTVT.

The DNA for the CDR3 is TGTGCCAGCAGTGATCGGGACTTTGGAGCTTTCTTT. It specifies CASSDRDFGAFF. This chain uses TRBV6-5 with TRBJ1-1; D might be TRBD1 (5 bases). The V and J ends lost 5 bases and 10 bases respectively, with 14 bases between them. The CDR3 length is 12 residues. The germline gives CDR1 MNHEY, CDR2 SVGAGI.

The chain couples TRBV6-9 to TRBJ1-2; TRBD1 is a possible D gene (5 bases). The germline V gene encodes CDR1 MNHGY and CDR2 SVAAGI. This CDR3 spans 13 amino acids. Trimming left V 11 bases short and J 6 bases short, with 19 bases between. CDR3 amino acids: CAGAQGYVDGYTF. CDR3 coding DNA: TGTGCCGGAGCCCAGGGTTATGTTGATGGCTACACCTTC.

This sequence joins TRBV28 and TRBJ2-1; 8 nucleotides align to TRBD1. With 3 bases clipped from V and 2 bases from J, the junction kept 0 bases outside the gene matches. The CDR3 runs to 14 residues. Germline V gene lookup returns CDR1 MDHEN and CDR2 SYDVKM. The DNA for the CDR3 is TGTGCCAGCAGTTTCAGGGGGCCCTACAATGAGCAGTTCTTC. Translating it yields CASSFRGPYNEQFF.

The chain's CDR3 is CASGTSGGNEQFF. The DNA for the CDR3 is TGTGCCAGCGGGACTAGCGGGGGTAATGAGCAGTTCTTC. The V call is TRBV7-9, the J call TRBJ2-1; 14 bases line up with TRBD2. The CDR3 has 13 residues. Trimming cost V 8 bases and J 7 bases; bases outside gene matches: 1. Germline V lookup: CDR1 SEHNR, CDR2 FQNEAQ (reference sequence).

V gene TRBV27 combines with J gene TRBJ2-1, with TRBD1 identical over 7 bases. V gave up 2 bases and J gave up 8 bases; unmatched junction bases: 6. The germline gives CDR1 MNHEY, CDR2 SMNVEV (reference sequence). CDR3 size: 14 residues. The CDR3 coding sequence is TGTGCCAGCAGTTTAAAGGCAAGGGGGCATGAGCAGTTCTTC. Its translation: CASSLKARGHEQFF.

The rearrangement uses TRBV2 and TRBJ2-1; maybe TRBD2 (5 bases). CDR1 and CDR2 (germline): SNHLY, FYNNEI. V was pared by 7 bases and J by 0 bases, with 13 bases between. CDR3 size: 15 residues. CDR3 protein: CASIGIYSSYNEQFF. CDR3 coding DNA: TGTGCCAGCATCGGGATATACAGCTCCTACAATGAGCAGTTCTTC.

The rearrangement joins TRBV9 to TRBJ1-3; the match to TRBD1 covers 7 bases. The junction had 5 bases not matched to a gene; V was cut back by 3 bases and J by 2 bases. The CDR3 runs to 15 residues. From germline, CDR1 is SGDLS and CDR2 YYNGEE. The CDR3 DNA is TGTGCCAGCAGCGCCCTAACAGGGGCTGGAAACACCATATATTTT. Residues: CASSALTGAGNTIYF.

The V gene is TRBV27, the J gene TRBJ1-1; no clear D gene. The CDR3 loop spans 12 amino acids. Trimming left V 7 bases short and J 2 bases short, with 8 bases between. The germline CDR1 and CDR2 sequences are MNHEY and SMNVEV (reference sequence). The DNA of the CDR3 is TGTGCCAGCACGGGAGGAAACACTGAAGCTTTCTTT. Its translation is CASTGGNTEAFF.

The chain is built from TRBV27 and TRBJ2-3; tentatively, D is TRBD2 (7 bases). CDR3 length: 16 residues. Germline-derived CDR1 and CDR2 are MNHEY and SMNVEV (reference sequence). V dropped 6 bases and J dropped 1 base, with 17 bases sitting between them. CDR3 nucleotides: TGTGCCAGCAGCAACAGAGGGGGGGGACGCACAGATACGCAGTATTTT. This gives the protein CASSNRGGGRTDTQYF.

CDR3 DNA: TGTGCCAGCAGTTCTTGGAGAGGTGAAGGCGGGGAGCTGTTTTTT. Its translation is CASSSWRGEGGELFF. The chain uses TRBV28 and TRBJ2-2; D not resolved. Germline CDR1 is MDHEN and CDR2 is SYDVKM. The ends were cut back, 4 bases at V and 7 bases at J, with 16 bases in the middle. CDR3 length equals 15 residues. Based on the CDR3 plus reference TRBV28 and TRBJ2-2, the full variable domain is DVKVTQSSRYLVKRTGEKVFLECVQDMDHENMFWYRQDPGLGLRLIYFSYDVKMKEKGDIPEGYSVSREKKERFSLILESASTNQTSMYLCASSSWRGEGGELFFGEGSRLTVL.